A single sample is the source of the 8 T cell receptor beta chains below, sequenced in a study of OX40 agonist ivuxolimab in advanced cancers. TCRdb's table, derived via immunoSEQ multiplex PCR, lists solely in-frame clones and lacks some. The table includes tens of thousands of clones, around 90% detected once. The specimen was CD4+ or CD8+ T cells sorted from blood, collected in a trial of the OX40 agonist ivuxolimab. The source is an adult with an advanced solid tumor such as melanoma, head and neck, liver or kidney cancer.

The V and J genes are TRBV5-4 and TRBJ1-2, with D possibly being TRBD1 (6 bases). CDR1 SGHNT and CDR2 YYREEE come from the germline V gene (reference sequence). Trimming cost V 0 bases and J 7 bases, with 10 bases left between them. The CDR3 runs to 13 residues. For the CDR3, the DNA is TGTGCCAGCAGCTTGGCAGGGGCGCTTGGCTACACCTTC. Protein product: CASSLAGALGYTF.

The chain employs TRBV27 and TRBJ2-1, with 8 nucleotides matching TRBD1. Trimming removed 6 bases from V and 5 bases from J; junction bases left unmatched: 6. The germline CDR1 and CDR2 sequences are MNHEY and SMNVEV (reference sequence). The CDR3 contains 14 residues. For the CDR3, the DNA is TGTGCCAGCAGCCCTCGGACAGGGCACAATGAGCAGTTCTTC. This gives the protein CASSPRTGHNEQFF.

As for this clone: Other DNA sequences in the same sample also yield this CDR3. V and J are TRBV27 and TRBJ2-3; possibly TRBD2 for D (5 bases). Germline CDR1 and CDR2: MNHEY and SMNVEV (reference sequence). This CDR3 spans 13 amino acids. V was trimmed by 4 bases and J by 1 base, leaving 6 bases between them. The CDR3 DNA is TGTGCCAGCAGTTCCGGGGGCACAGATACGCAGTATTTT. It codes for CASSSGGTDTQYF.

V is TRBV28 and J is TRBJ1-4, with TRBD1 as a possible D gene (5 bases). CDR3 length equals 15 residues. V dropped 7 bases and J dropped 3 bases, with 15 bases sitting between them. Looked up from germline, CDR1 is MDHEN and CDR2 is SYDVKM. The CDR3, as DNA: TGTGCCAGCATCATGAGGGGCAGGCCTAATGAAAAACTGTTTTTT. Its translation: CASIMRGRPNEKLFF.

Many counts were recorded for this clone. The chain links TRBV7-9 to TRBJ2-2; D is uncertain. The CDR3 has 14 residues. CDR1 and CDR2 (germline): SEHNR, FQNEAQ (reference sequence). V was clipped by 5 bases and J by 2 bases, with 9 bases between them. CDR3 sequence (DNA): TGTGCCAGCAGCCCCTTAGGAAACACCGGGGAGCTGTTTTTT. Translating gives CASSPLGNTGELFF.

The chain is built from TRBV7-2 and TRBJ1-1; D is possibly TRBD1 (5 bases). There are 15 residues in the CDR3. CDR1 and CDR2 from the germline V gene are SGHTA and FQGNSA. Trimming removed 1 base at V and 4 bases at J, with 13 bases between. This chain's CDR3 is CASSLEVGGTTEAFF. The CDR3 DNA reads TGTGCCAGCAGCTTAGAAGTGGGTGGGACCACTGAAGCTTTCTTT.

The chain recombines TRBV27 with TRBJ2-3; 8 bases agree with TRBD2. The germline V gene has CDR1 MNHEY and CDR2 SMNVEV (reference sequence). The CDR3 covers 15 residues. Trimming at V came to 4 bases and at J to 2 bases, leaving 5 bases not matched to a gene. CDR3 in amino acids: CASSWGGGLTDTQYF. CDR3 DNA: TGTGCCAGCAGTTGGGGCGGGGGGCTCACAGATACGCAGTATTTT.

This clone was counted a few times. The rearrangement uses TRBV11-2 and TRBJ2-1, with D unclear. The V end was cut by 1 base, the J end by 10 bases, with 8 bases between. The CDR3 totals 12 residues. Germline loops: CDR1 SGHAT, CDR2 FQNNGV. The CDR3 reads CASSLALVEQFF. CDR3 coding DNA: TGTGCCAGCAGCTTAGCGCTAGTCGAGCAGTTCTTC.